This TCR beta chain was recorded in a study of radiation and T cells in renal cell carcinoma. Time point given: blood 4 weeks post-SBRT, at nephrectomy. The treatment was: 15 Gy SBRT to primary tumor, nephrectomy 4 weeks later. Clones were sequenced by immunoSEQ multiplex PCR, and TCRdb holds only the in-frame ones, with some missing. The table lists around 64,000 clones, 65% to 80% of them singletons, with approximately 6.6% in the top ten. Details on this clone: The target antigen is unknown.

The study, taken as a whole, reports: Top tumor clonotypes rose in blood 2 weeks post-radiation, then contracted.

From germline, CDR1 is SGHAT and CDR2 FQNNGV. The CDR3 runs to 14 residues. V was clipped by 5 bases and J by 6 bases, with 16 bases between them. The rearrangement uses TRBV11-2 and TRBJ1-1; tentative D call: TRBD1 (5 bases). The source material was blood, sampled from a patient whose treatment included radiotherapy and nephrectomy. This clonotype was obtained from a man aged 55 to 70 with renal cell carcinoma. CDR3 residues: CASSQSLGLAEAFF. The CDR3 bases are TGTGCCAGCAGCCAAAGCCTGGGACTAGCTGAAGCTTTCTTT.